Presented here are 9 T cell receptor beta chains from one specimen sequenced in a study of technical replicates of blood from a handful of donors. The protocol was immunoSEQ multiplex PCR, while the TCRdb copy is restricted to in-frame clones and leaves out a portion. The sample carries about 100,000 clones, approximately 96% recorded once. Sequences were obtained from T cells isolated from PBMCs. These receptors originate from a human donor in good health.

The rearrangement uses TRBV2 and TRBJ2-7, with 7 positions matching TRBD1. The CDR3 has 13 residues. V trimming: 10 bases; J trimming: 6 bases; junction bases outside the gene matches: 12. Germline loops: CDR1 SNHLY, CDR2 FYNNEI. The CDR3 protein is CATNFGQVTEQYF. The CDR3 DNA follows: TGTGCCACCAACTTCGGACAGGTCACCGAGCAGTACTTC.

This chain connects TRBV5-4 to TRBJ2-7; tentatively, D is TRBD1 (7 bases). The CDR3 has 15 amino acids. Looked up from germline, CDR1 is SGHNT and CDR2 is YYREEE (reference sequence). V was cut by 2 bases and J by 3 bases, with 15 bases left in between. The CDR3 sequence: CASSFQGGRGYEQYF. In nucleotides, the CDR3 is TGTGCCAGCAGCTTTCAGGGGGGTCGTGGCTACGAGCAGTACTTC.

The chain has TRBV19 and TRBJ1-5, with D possibly matching TRBD1 (5 bases). This CDR3 region has 15 residues. V was cut by 6 bases and J by 0 bases, with 12 bases left in between. Per germline, CDR1 LNHDA and CDR2 SQIVND (reference sequence). The CDR3 bases are TGTGCCAGTAGCCCTCAGGGCTATAGCAATCAGCCCCAGCATTTT. Amino acids: CASSPQGYSNQPQHF.

CDR3 sequence reads: CASSSGETGYEQYF. CDR3 nucleotide sequence: TGCGCCAGCAGCTCGGGGGAGACTGGGTACGAGCAGTACTTC. This chain uses TRBV5-1 with TRBJ2-7; possible D gene TRBD2, 6 bases. Trimming shortened V by 3 bases and J by 4 bases, and 14 bases separated the two germline ends. Germline assignment: CDR1 SGHRS and CDR2 YFSETQ. This CDR3 is built from 14 residues.

This clone turned up a few times. The J gene is TRBJ2-3, the V gene TRBV7-9; a possible D gene is TRBD2 (6 bases). This CDR3 comprises 16 residues. The germline V and J ends were trimmed by 4 bases and 10 bases, with 24 bases remaining between them. Germline V gene sequence: CDR1 SEHNR, CDR2 FQNEAQ (reference sequence). The CDR3 DNA reads as TGTGCCAGCAGCTCCTTGAATGGCGGGGCTCCCCGAGCGCAGTATTTT. Translated: CASSSLNGGAPRAQYF.

This clone appeared a single time. V is TRBV7-9 and J is TRBJ1-1; D not certain. Germline values: CDR1 SEHNR, CDR2 FQNEAQ (reference sequence). V was shortened by 5 bases and J by 4 bases, with 14 bases between the two germline ends. The CDR3 has 14 residues. Written as DNA, the CDR3 is TGTGCCAGCAGCCCCAGGAGGAACAGCACTGAAGCTTTCTTT. This sequence encodes CASSPRRNSTEAFF. Using reference TRBV7-9 and TRBJ1-1 for the parts outside the CDR3, the full variable domain is DTGVSQNPRHKITKRGQNVTFRCDPISEHNRLYWYRQTLGQGPEFLTYFQNEAQLEKSRLLSDRFSAERPKGSFSTLEIQRTEQGDSAMYLCASSPRRNSTEAFFGQGTRLTVV.

This chain links TRBV7-9 with TRBJ1-4; D gene uncertain. The ends were cut back, 4 bases at V and 0 bases at J, with 9 bases in the middle. The CDR3 consists of 15 residues. CDR1 is SEHNR and CDR2 is FQNEAQ in the germline V gene (reference sequence). In DNA form, the CDR3 reads TGTGCCAGCAGCTCATCGGTTGCAACTAATGAAAAACTGTTTTTT. Translated, it gives CASSSSVATNEKLFF.

The J gene is TRBJ2-5, the V gene TRBV11-2; TRBD2 might be the D (7 bases). The CDR3 contains 16 residues. Looked up from germline, CDR1 is SGHAT and CDR2 is FQNNGV. V lost 0 bases and J 6 bases, leaving 17 bases between the germline ends. CDR3: CASSLDMRGRGKTQYF. CDR3 nucleotide sequence: TGTGCCAGCAGCTTAGATATGAGGGGGAGGGGAAAGACCCAGTACTTC.

The V and J genes are TRBV11-3 and TRBJ2-7; 8 bases fit TRBD1. Germline CDR1 and CDR2: SGHNT and YENEEA. The V and J ends lost 3 bases and 3 bases, in that order; junction bases with no gene match: 10. There are 16 residues in the CDR3. The CDR3 sequence is CASSFGQGLIGYEQYF. DNA for the CDR3: TGTGCCAGCAGCTTCGGACAGGGCCTAATAGGCTACGAGCAGTACTTC.